Shown below are 20 T cell receptor beta chains from a single sample sequenced in a study of T cells after yellow fever vaccination. TCRdb redid the calling of the 5' RACE reads with MiXCR, one entry per CDR3 protein. This table has about 580,000 distinct CDR3 sequences, 17% appearing once. Sample: PBMCs, taken 5 to 6 days after the first yellow fever vaccination. The receptors come from a young man who received the YFV17D yellow fever vaccine.

The J gene is TRBJ2-1, the V gene TRBV5-1, with a tentative D call TRBD1 (6 bases). CDR1 SGHRS and CDR2 YFSETQ come from the germline V gene. The ends were cut back, 5 bases at V and 7 bases at J, with 13 bases in the middle. The CDR3 sequence is 13 residues long. This chain's CDR3 is CASSSGTPNEQFF. CDR3 nucleotides: TGCGCCAGCAGTTCCGGGACACCAAATGAGCAGTTCTTC.

This clonotype was counted between two and nine times. The chain links TRBV20-1 to TRBJ2-5, with D possibly matching TRBD1 (5 bases). The CDR3 is 14 residues long. CDR1 DFQATT and CDR2 SNEGSKA come from the germline V gene (reference sequence). V shed 2 bases and J shed 2 bases, with 12 bases lying between them. The CDR3 here is CSARRQYRQETQYF. The CDR3 coding sequence is TGCAGTGCTAGAAGACAGTATCGTCAAGAGACCCAGTACTTC.

This clonotype was observed a single time. The rearrangement joins TRBV9 to TRBJ2-1; D may be TRBD1 (6 bases). Trimming left V 5 bases short and J 8 bases short, with 20 bases between. Germline V CDR1 and CDR2: SGDLS, YYNGEE. The CDR3 is 15 amino acids. This chain's CDR3 is CASSSEGDLYDEQFF. The CDR3 nucleotides read TGTGCCAGCAGTTCAGAGGGGGACCTTTACGATGAGCAGTTCTTC. The full variable domain, completed using reference TRBV9 and TRBJ2-1, is DSGVTQTPKHLITATGQRVTLRCSPRSGDLSVYWYQQSLDQGLQFLIQYYNGEERAKGNILERFSAQQFPDLHSELNLSSLELGDSALYFCASSSEGDLYDEQFFGPGTRLTVL.

This clonotype appeared a few times. The chain has TRBV4-3 and TRBJ2-5; tentative D call: TRBD1 (6 bases). V was pared by 1 base and J by 5 bases, with 14 bases between. The germline gives CDR1 LGHNA, CDR2 YSLEER. The CDR3 extends over 15 amino acids. In nucleotides, the CDR3 is TGCGCCAGCAGCCAAGGCACAGGGTGGATCGAGACCCAGTACTTC. Its translation is CASSQGTGWIETQYF.

This clonotype showed up just once. This chain joins TRBV7-6 and TRBJ1-3; TRBD1 agrees at 11 bases. This CDR3 has 15 amino acids. Trimming took 3 bases from V and 7 from J; bases not matched to a gene: 5. Germline-derived CDR1 and CDR2 are SGHVS and FNYEAQ. The CDR3 is CASSFNRDRGNTIYF. The CDR3 nucleotides are TGTGCCAGCAGCTTTAACCGGGACAGGGGGAACACCATATATTTT.

This clonotype was picked up many times. The V and J genes are TRBV7-2 and TRBJ2-4; no clear D gene. This CDR3 region has 13 residues. The germline V gene has CDR1 SGHTA and CDR2 FQGNSA. V lost 4 bases to trimming and J lost 8 bases, with 12 bases between them. CDR3 in amino acids: CASSSLRRDIQYF. CDR3 coding DNA: TGTGCCAGCAGCTCCCTACGAAGGGACATTCAGTACTTC.

The V and J genes are TRBV12-3 or TRBV12-4 and TRBJ2-7, with 7 bases aligning to TRBD2. J gave up 10 bases and V 6 bases, and 15 bases lay outside the gene matches. The CDR3 has 14 residues. CDR3 amino acids: CASRSTGTKEEQYF. DNA for the CDR3: TGTGCCAGCAGGTCAACCGGGACTAAAGAGGAACAGTACTTC.

The sample holds a few counts of this clonotype. The chain is built from TRBV20-1 and TRBJ1-4; TRBD1 is a possible D gene (6 bases). V was trimmed by 6 bases and J by 3 bases, leaving 23 bases between them. CDR1 is DFQATT, CDR2 SNEGSKA, per germline (reference sequence). The CDR3 has 17 amino acids. The CDR3 nucleotides are TGCAGTGCCCCTCGGTGGGGGGCCGGGGTTCCTAATGAAAAACTGTTTTTT. It is translated as CSAPRWGAGVPNEKLFF.

This rearrangement joins TRBV7-2 to TRBJ2-7; D is unresolved. Germline values: CDR1 SGHTA, CDR2 FQGNSA. The V end was cut by 3 bases, the J end by 3 bases, with 12 bases between. This CDR3 spans 14 amino acids. CDR3 DNA sequence: TGTGCCAGCAGCTTTTCGCTTTCTCTCTACGAGCAGTACTTC. This gives the protein CASSFSLSLYEQYF.

There are a few counts of this clonotype. This chain joins TRBV6-1 and TRBJ2-7, with D possibly called TRBD1 or TRBD2 (6 bases each). This CDR3 spans 14 amino acids. CDR1 is MNHNS, CDR2 SASEGT, per germline. The V and J ends lost 0 bases and 2 bases respectively, with 8 bases between them. As DNA, the CDR3 is TGTGCCAGCAGTGAAGCGGAGGGGGCCTACGAGCAGTACTTC. Its translation: CASSEAEGAYEQYF.

The V gene is TRBV6-5, the J gene TRBJ1-1; D not certain. V was trimmed by 0 bases and J by 3 bases, leaving 5 bases between them. Germline V lookup: CDR1 MNHEY, CDR2 SVGAGI. The CDR3 runs to 13 residues. CDR3 bases: TGTGCCAGCAGTTACTCCAGGTACACTGAAGCTTTCTTT. Its translation: CASSYSRYTEAFF.

This clonotype was detected only a few times. The chain joins TRBV6-1 to TRBJ1-2, with TRBD1 identical over 7 bases. The germline CDR1 and CDR2 sequences are MNHNS and SASEGT. Trimming cost V 5 bases and J 9 bases; bases outside gene matches: 9. The CDR3 covers 13 residues. Here the CDR3 DNA reads TGTGCCAGCAGTCCCCTGACAGGGAGGAGCTACACCTTC. Translated: CASSPLTGRSYTF.

The sample holds a few counts of this clonotype. The chain links TRBV24-1 to TRBJ2-1; D is unclear. This CDR3 comprises 16 residues. The V end was cut by 0 bases, the J end by 0 bases, with 8 bases between. Germline loops: CDR1 KGHDR, CDR2 SFDVKD. The CDR3 bases are TGTGCCACCAGTGATTTGCTATTGAGCTCCTACAATGAGCAGTTCTTC. Encoded protein: CATSDLLLSSYNEQFF.

This clonotype was counted at least ten times. This chain uses TRBV12-3 or TRBV12-4 with TRBJ2-2; 7 bases map to TRBD1. This CDR3 spans 15 amino acids. Trimming took 1 base from V and 5 from J; bases not matched to a gene: 4. This CDR3 reads CASSLEQGWTGELFF. The DNA of the CDR3 is TGTGCCAGCAGTTTAGAACAGGGGTGGACCGGGGAGCTGTTTTTT.

J is TRBJ1-1 and V is TRBV12-3 or TRBV12-4, with TRBD1 matching 11 bases. The CDR3 is made up of 17 amino acids. V lost 9 bases and J lost 4; bases outside the gene matches: 16. CDR3 in amino acids: CASSSMPSGTGGTEAFF. In DNA form, the CDR3 reads TGTGCCAGTTCGTCTATGCCATCCGGGACAGGGGGCACTGAAGCTTTCTTT.

The genes are TRBV9 and TRBJ1-1; no clear D. This CDR3 has 13 amino acids. Trimming took 7 bases from V and 5 from J, leaving 15 bases between them. Germline assignment: CDR1 SGDLS and CDR2 YYNGEE. CDR3 in amino acids: CASGLGGRTEAFF. The CDR3 region has the DNA TGTGCCAGCGGGCTAGGAGGGAGGACTGAAGCTTTCTTT.

This clonotype appeared many times. V is TRBV5-1 and J is TRBJ1-1, with no clear D. This CDR3 has 13 amino acids. V was clipped by 0 bases and J by 1 base, with 4 bases between them. Germline loops: CDR1 SGHRS, CDR2 YFSETQ. The CDR3 loop reads CASSLVANTEAFF. The CDR3 DNA reads TGCGCCAGCAGCTTGGTGGCGAACACTGAAGCTTTCTTT.

This clonotype has a handful of counts. The chain carries TRBV23-1 and TRBJ2-7; D gene unclear. TRBV23-1 is known as an ORF, though its function is uncertain. This CDR3 spans 17 amino acids. Trimming removed 2 bases at V and 0 bases at J, with 17 bases between. The CDR3 coding sequence is TGCGCCAGCAGTCAAGTGGTCCTTTGGGAAAGCTCCTACGAGCAGTACTTC. Translated, it gives CASSQVVLWESSYEQYF.

The chain employs TRBV12-3 or TRBV12-4 and TRBJ1-6; D is uncertain. V shed 1 base and J shed 14 bases, with 12 bases lying between them. This CDR3 has 13 amino acids. The CDR3 nucleotides read TGTGCCAGCAGTTTAGACTTGGCGATATCCCTCCACTTT. The encoded protein is CASSLDLAISLHF.

This clonotype was picked up one time. The chain links TRBV7-2 to TRBJ2-5; D may be TRBD2 (5 bases). Germline CDR1 SGHTA, CDR2 FQGNSA. The CDR3 covers 13 residues. Trimming left V 5 bases short and J 9 bases short, with 16 bases between. CDR3 DNA sequence: TGTGCCAGCAGCAACCGACTACCCCGGCCCCAGTACTTC. Translating it yields CASSNRLPRPQYF.